Listed here are 22 T cell receptor beta chains from one sample, sequenced in a study of blood T cells in healthy people across ages (dated by TCRdb to about 2015). Library construction relied on 5' RACE. Sequencing was performed on an Illumina HiSeq 2500. A second PCR of about 7 to 12 cycles was performed with a sample-barcoded 5' primer and a J-beta primer mix. TCRdb cleaned the public reads at Q25 with fastp, built clones with MiXCR and kept in-frame beta chains. For every CDR3 protein sequence, its rows merge into one entry that carries the most common genes and DNA. Counted in this sample were 800,000 to 950,000 distinct CDR3 sequences; about 28% of them appeared once. 10% of the sample comes from the top ten. This sample also appeared in a second study, on T cells of mothers and their children.

Material for sequencing was blood. Receptors were obtained from a woman aged 40-49 years in good health.

This clonotype was picked up one time. The chain links TRBV7-3 to TRBJ2-4; tentatively, D is TRBD1 (6 bases). The V end lost 3 bases, the J end lost 2 bases, and 8 bases lay between the germline ends. Looked up from germline, CDR1 is SGHTA and CDR2 is FQGTGA. This CDR3 contains 14 residues. DNA of the CDR3: TGTGCCAGCAGCTTGGGGGACACCAAAAACATTCAGTACTTC. It yields the protein CASSLGDTKNIQYF.

A few counts support this clonotype. The chain has TRBV25-1 and TRBJ2-7; no firm D call. This CDR3 region has 12 residues. Germline CDR1 and CDR2: MGHDK and SYGVNS. V was clipped by 5 bases and J by 7 bases, with 12 bases between them. CDR3 bases: TGTGCCAGCAGTTCCCCGGGCCGGGAGCAGTACTTC. The encoded protein is CASSSPGREQYF.

Regarding this clonotype: At one of its ends the junction is not consistent with the germline gene, which may arise from a read error. V gene TRBV2 combines with J gene TRBJ2-3; perhaps TRBD2 as D (7 bases). The CDR3 runs to 15 residues. From germline, CDR1 is SNHLY and CDR2 FYNNEI. The CDR3 DNA follows: TGTGCCAGCAGTGAGAGTCGGGGGGCTACAGATGCGCAGTATTTT. Protein: CASSESRGATDAQYF.

Of note for this clonotype: One end of the junction varies from germline; a read error may be responsible. V is TRBV5-1 and J is TRBJ2-4; D is ambiguous. Germline CDR1 reads SGHRS; CDR2 reads YFSETQ. CDR3 length equals 14 residues. CDR3 coding DNA: TGCGTCAGCAGCTTGGTCCTTTCAGGCAATGAGCAGTACTTC. This gives the protein CVSSLVLSGNEQYF.

This clonotype has at least ten counts. The CDR3 DNA reads TGCGCCAGCAGCCAAGATCTCGGGACTAGCGGGGCGACCCAAGAGACCCAGTACTTC. It translates to CASSQDLGTSGATQETQYF. V is TRBV4-3 and J is TRBJ2-5; TRBD2 agrees at 13 bases. Germline CDR1 is LGHNA and CDR2 is YSLEER. The V and J ends lost 0 bases and 1 base, in that order; junction bases with no gene match: 8. CDR3 length: 19 amino acids.

This CDR3 reads CASSPLGGQGSGANVLTF. The DNA of the CDR3 is TGTGCCAGCAGCCCACTCGGGGGGCAGGGATCTGGGGCCAACGTCCTGACTTTC. V is TRBV7-9 and J is TRBJ2-6, with D possibly matching TRBD2 (7 bases). Germline assignment: CDR1 SEHNR and CDR2 FQNEAQ (reference sequence). The CDR3 is 18 amino acids. V lost 5 bases to trimming and J lost 1 base, with 18 bases between them. Variable domain in full (rest from reference TRBV7-9 and TRBJ2-6): DTGVSQNPRHKITKRGQNVTFRCDPISEHNRLYWYRQTLGQGPEFLTYFQNEAQLEKSRLLSDRFSAERPKGSFSTLEIQRTEQGDSAMYLCASSPLGGQGSGANVLTFGAGSRLTVL.

Of note for this clonotype: Being one base from a much bigger clone, this may be a read error. The V gene is TRBV6-1, the J gene TRBJ1-5; no clear D gene. Germline CDR1 reads MNHNS; CDR2 reads SASEGT. The CDR3 is 15 amino acids. The CDR3 spells CASSDHGLGNQPRHF. Here the CDR3 DNA reads TGTGCCAGCAGTGATCATGGGCTTGGCAATCAGCCCCGGCATTTT.

In this sample, this clonotype turned up a few times. The V call is TRBV6-4, the J call TRBJ1-1; D not certain. The ends were cut back, 3 bases at V and 0 bases at J, with 17 bases in the middle. This CDR3 region has 17 residues. Germline CDR1 reads MRHNA; CDR2 reads SNTAGT. This CDR3 is CASSETWITTMNTEAFF. The CDR3 region has the DNA TGTGCCAGCAGTGAGACATGGATAACAACCATGAACACTGAAGCTTTCTTT.

The V call is TRBV6-1, the J call TRBJ2-5, with D possibly matching TRBD2 (5 bases). V was trimmed by 6 bases and J by 11 bases, leaving 16 bases between them. Germline loops: CDR1 MNHNS, CDR2 SASEGT. The CDR3 contains 12 residues. CDR3: CASSQRNNEQYF. The CDR3 DNA reads TGTGCCAGCAGCCAGCGGAACAATGAGCAGTACTTC.

Concerning this clonotype itself: Since a much larger clone is just one base distant, this may be a read error. The chain links TRBV9 to TRBJ2-6; D remains ambiguous. Germline V gene lookup returns CDR1 SGDLS and CDR2 YYNGEE. The CDR3 length is 14 residues. The DNA of the CDR3 is TGTGCCAGCAGCGTAGAATGGGGTAACAACGTCCAGACTTTC. Its translation: CASSVEWGNNVQTF.

Of note for this clonotype: A junction end diverges from the germline sequence, so it may reflect a read error. V and J are TRBV7-9 and TRBJ2-7; the D gene is possibly TRBD2 (6 bases). Germline V gene lookup returns CDR1 SEHNR and CDR2 FQNEAQ (reference sequence). The CDR3 consists of 16 residues. CDR3 sequence reads: CASSLAEILGIYEQYF. CDR3 coding DNA: TGCGCCAGCAGCTTAGCGGAGATTTTAGGGATCTACGAGCAGTACTTC.

This clonotype was counted only a few times. The rearrangement links TRBV7-2 to TRBJ2-3; no clear D. The germline V and J ends were trimmed by 2 bases and 4 bases, with 7 bases remaining between them. CDR3 size: 13 residues. Looked up from germline, CDR1 is SGHTA and CDR2 is FQGNSA. In DNA, the CDR3 is TGTGCCAGCAGCTTACGTCGCGCAGATACGCAGTATTTT. Translating it yields CASSLRRADTQYF.

V is TRBV29-1 and J is TRBJ2-3, with 7 bases fitting TRBD1. The CDR3 loop spans 14 amino acids. CDR1 SQVTM and CDR2 ANQGSEA come from the germline V gene. V shed 4 bases and J 2 bases; nucleotides not matched to a gene: 6. In nucleotides, the CDR3 is TGCAGCGTTGGGCCCGGACAGGTCACAGATACGCAGTATTTT. Amino acid sequence: CSVGPGQVTDTQYF.

The CDR3 DNA reads TGTGCCACCAGCAGATTCGGGGGGAGTGGGGGTTCCGTCACTCAGCCCCAGCATTTT. It encodes CATSRFGGSGGSVTQPQHF. The chain has TRBV15 and TRBJ1-5, with D possibly being TRBD1 (5 bases). The germline V and J ends were trimmed by 2 bases and 6 bases, with 26 bases remaining between them. CDR3 length: 19 residues. CDR1 and CDR2 (germline): LNHNV, YYDKDF (reference sequence).

The chain links TRBV28 to TRBJ1-1; D is possibly TRBD1 (6 bases). This CDR3 is built from 14 residues. Germline CDR1 MDHEN, CDR2 SYDVKM. The V and J ends lost 1 base and 4 bases respectively, with 10 bases between them. In nucleotides, the CDR3 is TGTGCCAGCAGTTTATTTCCAGGGGTCACTGAAGCTTTCTTT. It is translated as CASSLFPGVTEAFF.

The V and J genes are TRBV3-1 and TRBJ2-5; D is unclear. Gene TRBJ2-7 matches the end of the DNA better, so the J call may be wrong. This CDR3 has 15 residues. Germline loops: CDR1 LGHDT, CDR2 YNNKEL (reference sequence). The CDR3 region has the DNA TGTGCCAGCAGCCAAGATTTGAGCAAGAAGTACGAGCAGTACTTC. This sequence encodes CASSQDLSKKYEQYF.

This clonotype was observed at least ten times. The chain carries TRBV20-1 and TRBJ2-1, with 7 bases lining up with TRBD2. The trim removed 0 bases at V and 5 bases at J, leaving 10 bases unmatched. This CDR3 region has 16 residues. The germline V gene has CDR1 DFQATT and CDR2 SNEGSKA (reference sequence). CDR3 sequence: CSARDPGGRENNEQFF. The DNA of the CDR3 is TGCAGTGCTAGAGATCCCGGAGGGCGGGAGAACAATGAGCAGTTCTTC.

On this clonotype: One end of the junction varies from germline; a read error may be responsible. The chain recombines TRBV6-5 with TRBJ1-2; tentatively, D is TRBD1 (6 bases). The CDR3 is made up of 13 amino acids. Germline V CDR1 and CDR2: MNHEY, SVGAGI. The CDR3 sequence: CASSFSRGYGNTF. CDR3 sequence (DNA): TGTGCCAGCAGTTTTAGCAGGGGCTATGGCAACACCTTC.

This clonotype was found a few times. V gene TRBV7-2 combines with J gene TRBJ1-2, with D maybe TRBD1 (5 bases). CDR1 SGHTA and CDR2 FQGNSA come from the germline V gene. V was trimmed by 3 bases and J by 6 bases, leaving 14 bases between them. CDR3 length: 14 amino acids. CDR3 sequence reads: CASSFPGFGNGYTF. CDR3 nucleotide sequence: TGTGCCAGCAGCTTTCCAGGGTTCGGGAATGGCTACACCTTC.

The chain recombines TRBV20-1 with TRBJ2-1, with 8 bases that match TRBD2. Germline CDR1 is DFQATT and CDR2 is SNEGSKA (reference sequence). With 5 bases clipped from V and 13 bases from J, the junction kept 13 bases outside the gene matches. The CDR3 is made up of 13 amino acids. The CDR3 bases are TGCAGTGCTTACGATCATAGCGGGGATAGTCAGTTCTTC. Translated, it gives CSAYDHSGDSQFF.

This clonotype was detected ten times or more. The V gene is TRBV27, the J gene TRBJ2-5, with D possibly called TRBD1 or TRBD2 (5 bases each). Germline CDR1 MNHEY, CDR2 SMNVEV (reference sequence). V lost 6 bases, J lost 1 base, and 15 bases lay in between. The CDR3 has 15 residues. The CDR3, as DNA: TGTGCCAGCAGAAACCCTCTTGGGGGCCAAGAGACCCAGTACTTC. Its translation: CASRNPLGGQETQYF.

This clonotype was found many times. The J gene is TRBJ2-7, the V gene TRBV4-3; unclear D gene. Trimming cost V 0 bases and J 3 bases, with 6 bases left between them. CDR3 size: 13 residues. Germline V gene sequence: CDR1 LGHNA, CDR2 YSLEER. CDR3 nucleotides: TGCGCCAGCAGCCAAGACTCCTACTACGAGCAGTACTTC. This sequence encodes CASSQDSYYEQYF.